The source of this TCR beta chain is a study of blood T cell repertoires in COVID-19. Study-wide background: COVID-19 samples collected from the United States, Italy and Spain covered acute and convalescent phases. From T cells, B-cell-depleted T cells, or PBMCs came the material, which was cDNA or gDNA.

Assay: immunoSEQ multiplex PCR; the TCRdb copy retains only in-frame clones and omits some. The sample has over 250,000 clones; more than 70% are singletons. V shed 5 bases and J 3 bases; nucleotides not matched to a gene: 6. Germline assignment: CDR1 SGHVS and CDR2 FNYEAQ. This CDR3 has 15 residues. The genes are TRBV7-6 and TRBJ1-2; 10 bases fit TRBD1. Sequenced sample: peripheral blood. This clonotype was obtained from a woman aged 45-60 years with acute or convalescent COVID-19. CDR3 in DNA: TGTGCCAGCAGCCCCTGGGGGACAGGGGACTATGGCTACACCTTC. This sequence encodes CASSPWGTGDYGYTF.